The clone carrying this T cell receptor beta chain came up a few times. Antigen unknown. The data belong to a study of response to subunit inactivated influenza vaccine. Notes on the study in general: The authors offered the suggestion that each seasonal influenza vaccination recruits few new T cells.

CDR1 and CDR2 from the germline V gene are SEHNR and FQNEAQ (reference sequence). Trimming at V came to 5 bases and at J to 5 bases, leaving 4 bases not matched to a gene. The CDR3 has 14 amino acids. TCRdb analysed the RT-PCR reads with MiXCR anew, one entry per CDR3 protein. The sample shows around 570,000 distinct CDR3 sequences, 7.6% of them seen only once. Sequencing used PBMCs from blood, obtained 23 to 25 months after vaccination. The receptor comes from a man between 50 and 70 years old who received an inactivated influenza vaccine. The chain carries TRBV7-9 and TRBJ2-1; 9 bases line up with TRBD1. The CDR3 sequence is CASSAGQGHNEQFF. DNA for the CDR3: TGTGCCAGCAGCGCGGGACAGGGCCACAATGAGCAGTTCTTC.